This T cell receptor beta chain was observed in a study of CD8 T cells in Susac syndrome. With regard to this clonotype: Its antigen is not known.

Germline CDR1 SGDLS, CDR2 YYNGEE. The CDR3 contains 16 residues. Trimming at V came to 0 bases and at J to 0 bases, leaving 1 base not matched to a gene. Study-wide points: In total CD8+ repertoires, more than 15 Susac-specific public clones were found, and five or six in CD8+ TEMRA repertoires. The study's TCR sequencing and HLA analysis drew on a certain number of individuals. That number was acknowledged as relatively small.

Reverse transcription of roughly 0.5 to 1 ug RNA was performed with random hexamers. TCR beta CDR3 was amplified by immunoSEQ covering 54 Vbeta and 13 Jbeta. TCRdb reprocessed the immunoSEQ multiplex PCR reads via MiXCR and lists one record per CDR3 protein. The sample yields nearly 110,000 distinct CDR3 sequences, 94% seen once. J is TRBJ2-7 and V is TRBV9, with 12 bases lining up with TRBD1. The sequence derives from a human donor with Susac syndrome. Sequenced: CD8+ T cells from PBMCs. The CDR3 reads CASSVEGQGASYEQYF. DNA for the CDR3: TGTGCCAGCAGCGTAGAGGGACAGGGGGCCTCCTACGAGCAGTACTTC.